This TCR beta chain was profiled in a study of T-cell memory formation after mild COVID-19 (dated by TCRdb to about 2021). General notes on the study: TCR sequence clusters from the two donors were found to be largely donor specific. In a couple of donors, T-cell clones that expanded and contracted after mild COVID-19 were tracked by sequencing TCRalpha and TCRbeta repertoires over time. Two young, previously healthy adult volunteers made up the cohort, one male and one female.

Here is what the overall study found, with its caveats: The second-wave clones that peaked on day 37 were not confirmed to be SARS-CoV-2 specific. Some responding clones were found in pre-infection memory, which suggests that pre-existing cross-reactive memory T cells took part in the SARS-CoV-2 response. Clones that contracted from day 15 to 85 showed balanced CD4/CD8 phenotypes, whereas a second wave of clones that expanded from day 15 to 37 leaned towards CD4+. Only two mild cases were covered in the study, and larger cohorts including severe cases with pre-infection samples were considered necessary. Contracting CD4+ clones appeared mostly in the CM and EM memory subsets, whereas CD8+ clones were enriched in EMRA.

Ficoll-Paque density gradient centrifugation was used to isolate PBMCs. From a lookup of the germline V gene, CDR1 and CDR2 are SGHDN and FVKESK. The CDR3 sequence holds 14 residues, the cysteine and phenylalanine included. CDR3 DNA is the only sequence kept; it has 42 bases, read in frame from the first base. V is pared back by 5 bases and J by 6 bases, with 17 bases lying between the germline termini. The sample was run on an Illumina NovaSeq 6000. cDNA libraries for TCRalpha and TCRbeta were prepared by 5'RACE using constant-segment primers, with sample barcodes and unique molecular identifiers added. Trizol reagent was used to extract RNA from every sample. Library amplification was performed in two PCR steps, and a second sample barcode and Illumina TruSeq adapters were introduced in the second step. The libraries were sequenced on an Illumina NovaSeq using 2 x 150 bp paired-end reads. In the paper's pipeline: The reads were demultiplexed and collapsed into UMI-guided consensus sequences using migec v1.2.7. Using mixcr v2.1.11, UMI consensuses were aligned to TRA and TRB V and J templates and then assembled into clonotypes. A clonotype was counted as expanded or contracted only if both edgeR and NoisET called the change significant, with noise models trained on biological replicates. For edgeR calls, the thresholds were a false discovery rate-adjusted p below 0.01 and a log2 fold-change of 1. As an exploratory analysis of dynamics, max-normalized trajectories of the 1000 most abundant clonotypes were examined by PCA with hierarchical clustering. Separately sequenced CD4+ and CD8+ repertoires were used to assign the CD4 or CD8 phenotype of responding clones. TCRdb reprocessed the public reads (quality trimming at Q25 with fastp, clone calling with MiXCR) and kept in-frame beta chains. Each CDR3 protein appears once, grouped with its most common genes and DNA. What appears here as the V and J calls and clone size reflects TCRdb's work, not the paper's. Counted in this sample were 270,000 or so distinct CDR3 sequences; 16% of them appeared once. The leading ten clones occupy around 23% of the sample.

This clonotype came up a few times. It lacks a known antigen. No much larger clone exists at a distance of one base, and base qualities are not known. The TCR sequence derives from a man aged 18 to 35 who had mild COVID-19 (a few samples of this study predate the infection). The sample titles of this study are shuffled in the database, so cell type and time point are left out; the donor was told from shared clones. Sequencing used PBMCs or a T cell subset sorted from them (not recorded which). This chain joins TRBV14 to TRBJ2-7; no D segment can be confidently identified. The bases are TGTGCCAGCAGCGCCCGGCGTGGAGTGCGCGAGCAGTACTTC. This encodes CASSARRGVREQYF. Where the CDR3 stops, the reference TRBV14 and TRBJ2-7 genes take over; the full variable domain is EAGVTQFPSHSVIEKGQTVTLRCDPISGHDNLYWYRRVMGKEIKFLLHFVKESKQDESGMPNNRFLAERTGGTYSTLKVQPAELEDSGVYFCASSARRGVREQYFGPGTRLTVT.